A single TCR beta chain is shown here with its context. The clone's antigen remains unknown. Qualities for individual bases were not recorded, and no much larger clone is one base off. The entry originates in a study of Ad26.COV2.S vaccination and SARS-CoV-2 variants (dated by TCRdb to the early 2020s). In the study overall: Donors in the vaccine arm were drawn from COV1001, a multicentre, randomized, double-blind, placebo-controlled phase I-IIa trial testing Ad26.COV2.S in healthy adults. The TCR-sequenced set comprised approximately 32 samples: about 19 Ad26.COV2.S vaccine recipients, 5 placebo recipients and 8 SARS-CoV-2 convalescent individuals. Sequencing of the TCRbeta repertoire served to evaluate the specificity and breadth of SARS-CoV-2-reactive T cell receptors following Ad26.COV2.S vaccination. Ad26.COV2.S was given intramuscularly at 5x10^10 or 1x10^11 viral particles, as a single shot or as two shots 56 days apart. Trial participants were randomized into five groups of five: low-dose or high-dose Ad26.COV2.S given once or twice, or placebo on both occasions. Investigators remained blinded to trial group allocation during experiments and outcome assessment.

The treatment or condition label for this specimen denotes: over 15 received Ad26.COV2.S at low or high dose, single or two shots; 5 received placebo; per-sample allocation not given. Repertoires of vaccine and placebo recipients were sequenced from samples collected on day 63 after the first injection. Cohort 1b enrolled 20 to 30 adults aged 18-55 years at a single site in Boston, USA, between 29 July and 7 August 2020. Ad26.COV2.S was a replication-incompetent adenovirus type 26 vector that expressed a prefusion-stabilized SARS-CoV-2 spike protein derived from the original Wuhan strain. The immunoSEQ Assay was used to sequence TCRbeta CDR3 regions. After extraction, genomic DNA underwent amplification by bias-controlled multiplex PCR, followed by high-throughput sequencing. In the original analysis: To quantify the absolute abundance of every unique TCRbeta CDR3 region, sequences were collapsed and filtered. T cell fraction was estimated by normalization of TCRbeta template counts to usable DNA, with usable DNA being measured through amplification of reference genes present in all nucleated cells. Repertoire TCRs were annotated as SARS-CoV-2-specific by exact matching of V gene, CDR3 amino acid sequence and J gene to a known reactive TCR set. The reference SARS-CoV-2 TCR set was obtained from MIRA and was filtered for enrichment in COVID-19-positive ImmuneCODE repertoires, whereby public or cross-reactive TCRs were removed. Based on the MIRA antigens, annotated TCRs were further analysed at the level of specific ORF or position within ORF. Breadth was defined as annotated unique rearrangements over total unique productive rearrangements; depth was the summed frequency of those rearrangements. TCR breadth was compared between groups using two-sided Wilcoxon rank-sum tests. This immuneACCESS table, as held by TCRdb, lists in-frame sequences with V and J called but not all clones. Of the missing ones, under half trace to an unresolved V gene in checked studies; the others have no known cause. V and J calls and clone size are those listed in that table; D and trimming were worked out from the DNA. Counted in this sample were 350,000 to 450,000 clones; 87% of them appeared once. Jointly, the top ten make up 3.4% of the sample.

Study-wide findings and limitations: The study lacked the statistical power to compare responses across vaccine doses or regimens. Ad26.COV2.S recipients had higher spike-specific TCR breadth than placebo recipients (P = 0.0014). Substantial breadth of spike-specific CD8+ and CD4+ T cell responses was reported after vaccination. Non-spike TCR breadth was comparable between vaccine and placebo recipients, consistent with the vaccine containing only spike. The authors noted that total T cell responses may have been underestimated by the TCR breadth and depth analyses.

Based on the germline V gene, the CDR1 and CDR2 sequences are MNHEY and SVGAGI. The cysteine opens and the phenylalanine closes a CDR3 of 15 amino acids. Only CDR3 DNA remains: 45 bases, in frame from the first base. V was cut back by 4 bases and J by 2 bases, leaving a gap of 9 bases between them. The sequence joins TRBV6-5 to TRBJ1-6; the best D guess is TRBD1, with 5 bases matching. This TCR was sampled from a person between 18 and 60 years old who received the Ad26.COV2.S COVID-19 vaccine or a placebo. The source was peripheral blood, collected in a trial of Ad26.COV2.S vaccine versus placebo. The bases read TGTGCCAGCAGTTTCGACAGACCCTATAATTCACCCCTCCACTTT. The resulting protein is CASSFDRPYNSPLHF.